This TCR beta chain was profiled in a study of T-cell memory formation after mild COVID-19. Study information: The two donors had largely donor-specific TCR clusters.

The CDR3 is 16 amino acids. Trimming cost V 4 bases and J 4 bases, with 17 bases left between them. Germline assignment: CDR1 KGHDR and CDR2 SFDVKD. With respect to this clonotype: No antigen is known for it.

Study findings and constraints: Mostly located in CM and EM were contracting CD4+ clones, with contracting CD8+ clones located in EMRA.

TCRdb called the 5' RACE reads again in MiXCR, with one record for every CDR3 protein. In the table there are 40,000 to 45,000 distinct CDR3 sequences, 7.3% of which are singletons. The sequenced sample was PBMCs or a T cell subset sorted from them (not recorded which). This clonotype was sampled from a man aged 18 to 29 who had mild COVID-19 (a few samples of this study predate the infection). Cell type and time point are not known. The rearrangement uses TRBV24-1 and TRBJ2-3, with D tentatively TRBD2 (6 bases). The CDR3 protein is CATSDQGGFGADTQYF. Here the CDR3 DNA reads TGTGCCACCAGTGACCAGGGAGGTTTTGGTGCAGATACGCAGTATTTT.